This T cell receptor beta chain is drawn from a study of shared clonotypes between healthy human individuals. Naive CD8 cells were CD45RO-negative, positively selected for CCR7, excluding terminally differentiated effector memory CD45RA+ cells. The repertoire was sequenced with immunoSEQ multiplex PCR; TCRdb's copy has only in-frame clones and lacks some. The sample has about 2 million clones, about 95% seen once. From germline, CDR1 is SQVTM and CDR2 ANQGSEA. This CDR3 has 14 residues. V shed 6 bases and J 0 bases; nucleotides not matched to a gene: 8. The material sequenced was naive CD8+ T cells sorted from blood. The chain is built from TRBV29-1 and TRBJ2-7, with 7 bases matching TRBD1. The source is a man aged 18 to 35 in good health. The CDR3 sequence is CSVIGQESSYEQYF. Here the CDR3 DNA reads TGCAGCGTGATTGGACAGGAGAGCTCCTACGAGCAGTACTTC.